This T cell receptor beta chain emerged from a study of breast tumors, draining lymph nodes, adjacent tissues. Regarding the study as a whole: The data were judged consistent with most tumor T cells coming from lymph node and expanding in tumor.

Axillary draining lymph nodes of breast cancer patients supplied the node samples. TCRdb passed the multiplex PCR reads through MiXCR, listing each CDR3 protein once. Here the sample spans approximately 140,000 distinct CDR3 sequences, about 30% being singletons. This clonotype was detected many times. The antigen is unknown. The CDR3 length is 14 residues. Trimming removed 1 base from V and 1 base from J, with 6 bases in between. CDR1 is MNHNS, CDR2 SASEGT, per germline. Sequenced material: axillary lymph node tissue. The clonotype was recovered from a female donor with breast cancer. Some clones in this sample may be carry-over from other donors' samples. The rearrangement uses TRBV6-1 and TRBJ2-3; D is uncertain. As DNA, the CDR3 is TGTGCCAGCAGTGAAGGTGCAGGCACAGATACGCAGTATTTT. Translated, it gives CASSEGAGTDTQYF.